This T cell receptor (beta chain) was sequenced for a study of technical replicates of blood from a few donors. TCRdb keeps only in-frame clones here, not all; method: immunoSEQ multiplex PCR. The sample shows tens of thousands of clones, approximately 98% of them seen only once. What was sequenced was T cells isolated from PBMCs. The sequence was collected from a human donor in good health.

The CDR3 DNA reads as TGTGCCGGAGGCCATATTAACACCGGGGAGCTGTTTTTT. Translated: CAGGHINTGELFF. The rearrangement links TRBV30 to TRBJ2-2; D might be TRBD2 (5 bases). Germline V lookup: CDR1 GTSNPN, CDR2 SVGIG (reference sequence). V was trimmed by 8 bases and J by 2 bases, leaving 12 bases between them. This CDR3 contains 13 residues.